This T cell receptor (beta chain) originates from a study of OX40 agonist ivuxolimab in advanced cancers. Study-wide results and limits: Expansion of clones was among the lowest in partial responders at 0.1-3.0 mg/kg.

Concerning this clone itself: Its antigen is not identified.

Clones were sequenced by immunoSEQ multiplex PCR, and TCRdb holds only the in-frame ones, with some missing. The sample records about 62,000 clones, about 92% being singletons. The ends were cut back, 1 base at V and 7 bases at J, with 13 bases in the middle. The CDR3 runs to 13 residues. CDR1 and CDR2 (germline): SQVTM, ANQGSEA. The J gene is TRBJ1-2, the V gene TRBV29-1; the D gene is possibly TRBD1 (6 bases). The sample was CD4+ or CD8+ T cells sorted from blood, taken in a trial of the OX40 agonist ivuxolimab. This TCR derives from an adult with an advanced solid tumor such as melanoma, head and neck, liver or kidney cancer. This CDR3 reads CSVEAVRGGGYTF. The CDR3 nucleotides are TGCAGCGTTGAAGCGGTCAGGGGAGGTGGCTACACCTTC. The full variable domain, its missing parts supplied by reference TRBV29-1 and TRBJ1-2, is SAVISQKPSRDICQRGTSLTIQCQVDSQVTMMFWYRQQPGQSLTLIATANQGSEATYESGFVIDKFPISRPNLTFSTLTVSNMSPEDSSIYLCSVEAVRGGGYTFGSGTRLTVV.